This is a list of T cell receptor beta chains from one sample in a study of cytomegalovirus exposure and HLA in healthy donors. The method was immunoSEQ multiplex PCR; TCRdb's version includes in-frame clones alone and lacks a portion of them. Of about 160,000 clones listed, 80% to 85% are singletons. Sequencing input: PBMCs. The source is a man aged 30 to 39 in good health and CMV-seronegative. Each CDR3 is given without its conserved first and last residue. The order of the fields is V gene, clone size, J gene, D gene, CDR3 protein. A D gene is named only where the DNA matches it firmly. Clone size is not always given. Where it is, it says once, few, many or a class for expanded clones.

v_gene: TRBV18; abundance: once; j_gene: TRBJ1-6; d_gene: -; CDR3aa: ASSPTGGSGNSPLH
v_gene: TRBV28; abundance: -; j_gene: TRBJ2-3; d_gene: -; CDR3aa: ASSFYGEDTQY
v_gene: TRBV18; abundance: -; j_gene: TRBJ1-3; d_gene: TRBD1; CDR3aa: ASSLLRDRGLISGNTIY
v_gene: TRBV7-2; abundance: once; j_gene: TRBJ2-3; d_gene: TRBD2; CDR3aa: ASSLNSGGNTDTQY
v_gene: TRBV30; abundance: -; j_gene: TRBJ2-7; d_gene: -; CDR3aa: AWSVSVYEQY
v_gene: TRBV29-1; abundance: -; j_gene: TRBJ1-2; d_gene: TRBD1; CDR3aa: SVAGGGGYT
v_gene: TRBV5-1; abundance: -; j_gene: TRBJ2-3; d_gene: -; CDR3aa: ASSPSFTGPSTDTQY
v_gene: TRBV9; abundance: -; j_gene: TRBJ2-7; d_gene: -; CDR3aa: ASSVGVGGHEQY
v_gene: TRBV6-5; abundance: once; j_gene: TRBJ1-5; d_gene: TRBD1; CDR3aa: ASSTRTGNQPQH
v_gene: TRBV18; abundance: -; j_gene: TRBJ2-1; d_gene: TRBD2; CDR3aa: ASSLRLAGGREAEQF
v_gene: TRBV18; abundance: few; j_gene: TRBJ2-7; d_gene: -; CDR3aa: ASSPGWTADYEQY
v_gene: TRBV2; abundance: few; j_gene: TRBJ1-5; d_gene: -; CDR3aa: ASSESDSPNQPQH
v_gene: TRBV6-5; abundance: -; j_gene: TRBJ1-5; d_gene: -; CDR3aa: ASSAREGNQPQH
v_gene: TRBV5-4; abundance: few; j_gene: TRBJ2-6; d_gene: -; CDR3aa: ASSEGVSRSGANVLT
v_gene: TRBV11-2; abundance: -; j_gene: TRBJ2-5; d_gene: TRBD1; CDR3aa: ASSITGTGRETQY
v_gene: TRBV25-1; abundance: few; j_gene: TRBJ1-5; d_gene: -; CDR3aa: ASSETGTNQPQH
v_gene: TRBV18; abundance: once; j_gene: TRBJ1-3; d_gene: -; CDR3aa: ASSPFGTGHKTSGNTIY
v_gene: TRBV7-6; abundance: -; j_gene: TRBJ1-2; d_gene: TRBD1; CDR3aa: ASSLGTGVDYGYT
v_gene: TRBV11-2; abundance: -; j_gene: TRBJ2-1; d_gene: -; CDR3aa: ASSFGQGGLYNEQF
v_gene: TRBV7-8; abundance: -; j_gene: TRBJ2-5; d_gene: TRBD2; CDR3aa: ASSGPRLAGSQETQY
v_gene: TRBV15; abundance: -; j_gene: TRBJ1-4; d_gene: -; CDR3aa: ATSRDRAQEKLF
v_gene: TRBV6-6; abundance: -; j_gene: TRBJ2-1; d_gene: TRBD2; CDR3aa: ASSYWTSGRAVEQF
v_gene: TRBV6-1; abundance: -; j_gene: TRBJ2-5; d_gene: -; CDR3aa: ASSEMGAFSARETQY
v_gene: TRBV6-1; abundance: -; j_gene: TRBJ2-3; d_gene: -; CDR3aa: ASSEVRGPGTQY
v_gene: TRBV15; abundance: once; j_gene: TRBJ1-1; d_gene: -; CDR3aa: ATSRDNQGFTEAF
v_gene: TRBV6-6; abundance: -; j_gene: TRBJ2-2; d_gene: TRBD1; CDR3aa: ASISTDRGYTGELF
v_gene: TRBV5-1; abundance: -; j_gene: TRBJ2-1; d_gene: TRBD2; CDR3aa: ASSPRLAGADEQF
v_gene: TRBV6-4; abundance: -; j_gene: TRBJ1-2; d_gene: -; CDR3aa: ASSDSWASGSYT
v_gene: TRBV5-1; abundance: -; j_gene: TRBJ2-3; d_gene: TRBD1; CDR3aa: ASSLASGTGIPDTQY
v_gene: TRBV5-1; abundance: -; j_gene: TRBJ2-4; d_gene: -; CDR3aa: ASSLKEGLGGIQY
v_gene: TRBV7-2; abundance: few; j_gene: TRBJ1-1; d_gene: -; CDR3aa: ASLATNQNTEAF
v_gene: TRBV29-1; abundance: -; j_gene: TRBJ2-7; d_gene: -; CDR3aa: SVEEDSPYEQY
v_gene: TRBV6-6; abundance: -; j_gene: TRBJ2-7; d_gene: -; CDR3aa: ASSPLPSSEQY
v_gene: TRBV7-9; abundance: -; j_gene: TRBJ2-7; d_gene: -; CDR3aa: ASSPVDRSAYEQY
v_gene: TRBV6-1; abundance: -; j_gene: TRBJ2-7; d_gene: TRBD2; CDR3aa: ASSEPSGGGNDEQY
v_gene: TRBV5-1; abundance: -; j_gene: TRBJ2-1; d_gene: TRBD2; CDR3aa: ASSLFAGGQDEQF
v_gene: TRBV6-5; abundance: -; j_gene: TRBJ2-7; d_gene: TRBD2; CDR3aa: ASSTSGANYEQY
v_gene: TRBV5-7; abundance: -; j_gene: TRBJ2-2; d_gene: -; CDR3aa: ASSLWRTGGANTGELF
v_gene: TRBV4-1; abundance: -; j_gene: TRBJ2-1; d_gene: TRBD2; CDR3aa: ASSQVLSGHNEQF
v_gene: TRBV7-3; abundance: -; j_gene: TRBJ1-1; d_gene: TRBD1; CDR3aa: ASSQNSLGRGLTEAF
v_gene: TRBV7-6; abundance: -; j_gene: TRBJ2-5; d_gene: TRBD2; CDR3aa: ASSGTSGQETQY
v_gene: TRBV20-1; abundance: -; j_gene: TRBJ2-1; d_gene: TRBD2; CDR3aa: SASSGSNRF
v_gene: TRBV10-2; abundance: -; j_gene: TRBJ2-7; d_gene: TRBD1; CDR3aa: ASSELGTVQPYEQY
v_gene: TRBV5-1; abundance: -; j_gene: TRBJ2-7; d_gene: -; CDR3aa: ASSLGRREPYEQY
v_gene: TRBV4-3; abundance: -; j_gene: TRBJ2-1; d_gene: -; CDR3aa: ASSQEEHRRNEQF
v_gene: TRBV5-1; abundance: -; j_gene: TRBJ2-5; d_gene: TRBD2; CDR3aa: ASSFTSGRETQY
v_gene: TRBV5-5; abundance: -; j_gene: TRBJ2-7; d_gene: TRBD1; CDR3aa: ASRDPGQPYEQY
v_gene: TRBV7-8; abundance: -; j_gene: TRBJ1-5; d_gene: -; CDR3aa: ASSLGVNRGSNQPQH
v_gene: TRBV9; abundance: -; j_gene: TRBJ1-2; d_gene: TRBD1; CDR3aa: ASSVRTGRDGYT
v_gene: TRBV19; abundance: -; j_gene: TRBJ2-7; d_gene: TRBD1; CDR3aa: ASSIATGPSYEQY
v_gene: TRBV27; abundance: -; j_gene: TRBJ1-5; d_gene: -; CDR3aa: ASSLLGRINQPQH
v_gene: TRBV4-2; abundance: -; j_gene: TRBJ1-4; d_gene: TRBD1; CDR3aa: ASSPRQGRDEKLF
v_gene: TRBV6-1; abundance: -; j_gene: TRBJ2-7; d_gene: -; CDR3aa: ASNNDYEQY